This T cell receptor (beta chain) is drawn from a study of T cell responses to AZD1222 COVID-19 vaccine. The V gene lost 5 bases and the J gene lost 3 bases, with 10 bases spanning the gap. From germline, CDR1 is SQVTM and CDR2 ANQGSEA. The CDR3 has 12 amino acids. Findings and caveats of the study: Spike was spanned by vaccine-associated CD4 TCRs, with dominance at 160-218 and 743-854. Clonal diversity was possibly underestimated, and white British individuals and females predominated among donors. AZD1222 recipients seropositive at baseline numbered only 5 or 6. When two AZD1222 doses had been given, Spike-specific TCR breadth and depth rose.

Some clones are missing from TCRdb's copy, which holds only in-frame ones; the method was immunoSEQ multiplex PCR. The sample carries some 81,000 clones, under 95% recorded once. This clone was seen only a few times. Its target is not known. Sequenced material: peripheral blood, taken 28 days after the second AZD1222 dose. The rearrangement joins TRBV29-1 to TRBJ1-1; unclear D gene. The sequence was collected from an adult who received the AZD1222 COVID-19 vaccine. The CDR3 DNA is TGCAGCGTTTTAGTAGGAGACACTGAAGCTTTCTTT. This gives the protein CSVLVGDTEAFF.